The TCR beta chain described here comes from a study of cytomegalovirus exposure and HLA in healthy donors. From germline, CDR1 is WNHNN and CDR2 SYGVQD (reference sequence). V lost 3 bases and J lost 1; bases outside the gene matches: 14. The CDR3 contains 20 residues. Researchers ran the PCR with 60 Vbeta and 13 Jbeta primers. Assay used: immunoSEQ multiplex PCR; TCRdb lists only in-frame clones, some missing. The sample carries under 150,000 clones, around 72% recorded once. Donors had nominal health at sampling but likely had unrecorded immune exposures. No CMV serostatus was recorded for this donor. Overall study findings and caveats: In vitro assays verified that a few CMV-associated chains recognized CMV antigens specifically.

To note about this clone: Its antigen is as yet unknown.

This sequence joins TRBV10-1 and TRBJ1-3; TRBD1 aligns across 11 bases. The source is a human donor in good health. The sequencing input was PBMCs. CDR3 nucleotides: TGCGCCAGCAGTGATTTCTCCCGGGACAGGGGGTTGGGGTCTGGAAACACCATATATTTT. It is translated as CASSDFSRDRGLGSGNTIYF.